These 28 T cell receptor beta chains share one sample of origin, sequenced in a study of cytomegalovirus exposure and HLA in healthy donors. With 60 Vbeta and 13 Jbeta primers, the PCR was carried out. The table came from immunoSEQ multiplex PCR; TCRdb's copy has only in-frame clones and leaves some out. The sample lists fewer than 150,000 clones, 15% to 17% seen once, with about 1.9% in the top ten. Sequenced input: PBMCs. These receptors were obtained from a woman aged 18-29 years in good health and CMV-seronegative.

The rearrangement joins TRBV7-3 to TRBJ1-1, with D possibly matching TRBD1 (5 bases). V lost 2 bases, J lost 0 bases, and 7 bases lay in between. CDR3 length: 14 residues. CDR1 is SGHTA and CDR2 is FQGTGA in the germline V gene. CDR3: CASSLQGMNTEAFF. The DNA of the CDR3 is TGTGCCAGCAGCTTACAGGGTATGAACACTGAAGCTTTCTTT.

The genes are TRBV4-1 and TRBJ2-2; TRBD1 aligns across 7 bases. The trim removed 0 bases at V and 6 bases at J, leaving 7 bases unmatched. The CDR3 extends over 16 amino acids. Germline V CDR1 and CDR2: MGHRA, YSYEKL. The CDR3 sequence is CASSQEGTVLAGELFF. DNA for the CDR3: TGCGCCAGCAGCCAAGAAGGGACAGTTCTAGCCGGGGAGCTGTTTTTT.

This clone was recorded a few times. The chain links TRBV5-6 to TRBJ2-7; 8 nucleotides match TRBD1. From germline, CDR1 is SGHDT and CDR2 YYEEEE. There are 15 residues in the CDR3. The V gene end was trimmed by 2 bases and the J gene end by 1 base; junction bases not matched to a gene: 5. CDR3 amino acids: CASSFLGQESYEQYF. CDR3 nucleotide sequence: TGTGCCAGCAGCTTTTTGGGACAGGAGTCCTACGAGCAGTACTTC.

V gene TRBV29-1 combines with J gene TRBJ1-1; D ambiguous. V dropped 5 bases and J dropped 3 bases, with 13 bases sitting between them. Germline CDR1 SQVTM, CDR2 ANQGSEA. CDR3 length equals 13 residues. This CDR3 reads CSVRRGEDTEAFF. Written as DNA, the CDR3 is TGCAGCGTTCGCCGGGGAGAGGACACTGAAGCTTTCTTT.

The chain has TRBV5-4 and TRBJ2-7; 8 bases match TRBD2. The CDR3 has 14 amino acids. The V and J ends lost 5 bases and 6 bases, in that order; junction bases with no gene match: 10. CDR1 and CDR2 from the germline V gene are SGHNT and YYREEE (reference sequence). CDR3 amino acids: CASSSSGRRGEQYF. The CDR3 nucleotides are TGTGCCAGCAGTTCGAGCGGGAGACGAGGCGAGCAGTACTTC.

This clone has a single count. This chain joins TRBV28 and TRBJ1-5; D remains ambiguous. This CDR3 comprises 15 residues. The germline V gene has CDR1 MDHEN and CDR2 SYDVKM. Trimming stripped 6 bases from V and 4 bases from J, with 16 bases between. The CDR3 nucleotides are TGTGCCAGCAGGGGGTCGGGGTTTCCTAATCAGCCCCAGCATTTT. It translates to CASRGSGFPNQPQHF.

The chain combines TRBV30 with TRBJ1-2, with D maybe TRBD1 (6 bases). Germline loops: CDR1 GTSNPN, CDR2 SVGIG (reference sequence). This CDR3 has 12 residues. V lost 3 bases to trimming and J lost 9 bases, with 14 bases between them. CDR3 nucleotides: TGTGCCTGGAGCCCCGGACAGTTCCGCTACACCTTC. Its translation is CAWSPGQFRYTF.

V usage is TRBV9 and J usage is TRBJ1-5; the D gene is possibly TRBD1 (5 bases). CDR3 length equals 15 residues. Germline V gives CDR1 SGDLS, CDR2 YYNGEE. Trimming removed 3 bases at V and 2 bases at J, with 12 bases between. The CDR3: CASSGGGGGNQPQHF. Here the CDR3 DNA reads TGTGCCAGCAGCGGGGGTGGGGGGGGCAATCAGCCCCAGCATTTT.

There are many counts of this clone. The gene calls are TRBV5-8 and TRBJ2-1; TRBD2 agrees at 7 bases. The CDR3 length is 14 residues. V was clipped by 4 bases and J by 12 bases; unmatched bases: 13. Germline loops: CDR1 SGHTS, CDR2 YDEGEE. CDR3 nucleotide sequence: TGTGCCAGCAGCCCGACGCCGGGCGGGAGTGGGCAGTTCTTC. It translates to CASSPTPGGSGQFF.

The chain recombines TRBV7-2 with TRBJ1-3; 9 nucleotides align to TRBD1. This CDR3 comprises 16 residues. CDR1 and CDR2 from the germline V gene are SGHTA and FQGNSA. With V trimmed by 3 bases and J by 1 base, 4 bases remained unmatched. The chain's CDR3 is CASSFTGQGSGNTIYF. The DNA of the CDR3 is TGTGCCAGCAGCTTCACGGGACAGGGATCTGGAAACACCATATATTTT.

This clone was observed a few times. Germline and junction disagree at one end, which may indicate a read error. The V and J genes are TRBV4-3 and TRBJ1-1; no clear D. Per the germline V gene, CDR1 is LGHNA and CDR2 is YSLEER. The CDR3 totals 14 residues. CDR3 nucleotides: TGCGCCAGCGGCCACGAGCGGAAGAACACTGAAGCTTTCTTT. The encoded protein is CASGHERKNTEAFF.

J is TRBJ2-3 and V is TRBV7-8, with 8 bases that match TRBD2. Trimming removed 2 bases from V and 6 bases from J; junction bases left unmatched: 7. Germline V lookup: CDR1 SGHVS, CDR2 FQNEAQ. The CDR3 is 15 residues long. CDR3 region: CASSLLAGPRDTQYF. Written as DNA, the CDR3 is TGTGCCAGCAGCTTATTAGCGGGGCCCCGGGATACGCAGTATTTT.

This clone was seen a few times. The rearrangement joins TRBV5-4 to TRBJ2-4; 10 bases line up with TRBD2. Germline assignment: CDR1 SGHNT and CDR2 YYREEE (reference sequence). The CDR3 is 16 residues long. Trimming at V came to 0 bases and at J to 0 bases, leaving 0 bases not matched to a gene. The CDR3, as DNA: TGTGCCAGCAGCTTGGGACTAGCGGGAGCCAAAAACATTCAGTACTTC. Translated: CASSLGLAGAKNIQYF.

This clone was recorded a few times. The gene calls are TRBV6-1 and TRBJ2-1; 10 positions agree with TRBD2. From germline, CDR1 is MNHNS and CDR2 SASEGT. V dropped 2 bases and J dropped 4; count of bases not matched to a gene: 5. The CDR3 covers 16 residues. The CDR3 loop is CASSESTSGLYNEQFF. In nucleotides, the CDR3 is TGTGCCAGCAGTGAATCGACTAGCGGGTTATACAATGAGCAGTTCTTC.

The chain links TRBV28 to TRBJ1-1; D is unclear. The CDR3 has 14 residues. The V gene lost 7 bases and the J gene lost 0 bases, with 12 bases spanning the gap. CDR1 and CDR2 (germline): MDHEN, SYDVKM. The CDR3 nucleotides are TGTGCCAGCACCTTGGCTGGTATGAACACTGAAGCTTTCTTT. It encodes CASTLAGMNTEAFF.

In this sample, this clone turned up a few times. The chain has TRBV9 and TRBJ1-3, with TRBD1 identical over 12 bases. The CDR3 covers 16 residues. CDR1 is SGDLS and CDR2 is YYNGEE in the germline V gene. With V trimmed by 0 bases and J by 2 bases, 0 bases remained unmatched. Written as DNA, the CDR3 is TGTGCCAGCAGCGTAGGGGACAGGGGGCCTGGAAACACCATATATTTT. Translated: CASSVGDRGPGNTIYF.

This clone showed up just a few times. The chain employs TRBV30 and TRBJ1-2; D unclear. This CDR3 has 14 amino acids. V shed 1 base and J shed 4 bases, with 13 bases lying between them. The V gene's germline CDR1 is GTSNPN and CDR2 SVGIG (reference sequence). CDR3 amino acids: CAWSGQSPIYGYTF. For the CDR3, the DNA is TGTGCCTGGAGTGGTCAGTCCCCCATCTATGGCTACACCTTC.

V is TRBV5-6 and J is TRBJ1-2; TRBD1 matches 10 bases. Germline V gene data show CDR1 as SGHDT and CDR2 as YYEEEE. The CDR3 length is 15 residues. With V trimmed by 3 bases and J by 2 bases, 4 bases remained unmatched. The CDR3 region is CASSSGTGDNYGYTF. The CDR3, as DNA: TGTGCCAGCAGCTCCGGGACAGGGGACAACTATGGCTACACCTTC.

V is TRBV27 and J is TRBJ2-2, with no clear D. Per germline, CDR1 MNHEY and CDR2 SMNVEV (reference sequence). The CDR3 covers 16 residues. V gave up 2 bases and J gave up 1 base, with 11 bases separating them. The CDR3 nucleotides are TGTGCCAGCAGTTTACCTGAACAGCTGAACACCGGGGAGCTGTTTTTT. Protein: CASSLPEQLNTGELFF.

Only a few counts were recorded for this clone. The chain is built from TRBV6-5 and TRBJ2-5; possibly TRBD1 for D (6 bases). Trimming took 2 bases from V and 9 from J, leaving 13 bases between them. CDR1 is MNHEY, CDR2 SVGAGI, per germline. This CDR3 has 13 amino acids. The CDR3 sequence: CASSYAERGSQYF. CDR3 in DNA: TGTGCCAGCAGTTACGCCGAAAGGGGGTCCCAGTACTTC.

This clone was recorded a few times. In DNA, the CDR3 is TGTGCCAGCAGCGGGACAGGAGAGCGCAATCAGCCCCAGCATTTT. This translates into CASSGTGERNQPQHF. The chain joins TRBV6-1 to TRBJ1-5; TRBD1 matches at 8 bases. The CDR3 is made up of 15 amino acids. V lost 6 bases, J lost 2 bases, and 6 bases stayed unmatched. Germline V lookup: CDR1 MNHNS, CDR2 SASEGT.

Only a few counts were recorded for this clone. The chain has TRBV27 and TRBJ2-4; possibly TRBD1 for D (6 bases). The germline V gene has CDR1 MNHEY and CDR2 SMNVEV (reference sequence). Trimming removed 2 bases at V and 8 bases at J, with 19 bases between. This CDR3 is 16 amino acids long. In DNA form, the CDR3 reads TGTGCCAGCAGTTTAGGGGGCGGACGGGTAAGAGACATTCAGTACTTC. Translated, it gives CASSLGGGRVRDIQYF.

This chain connects TRBV2 to TRBJ2-7; weak D call: TRBD2 (5 bases). This CDR3 contains 12 residues. CDR1 is SNHLY and CDR2 is FYNNEI in the germline V gene. Trimming took off 6 bases at V and 1 base at J, with 7 bases between the two ends. The CDR3 region is CASSRESYEQYF. DNA of the CDR3: TGTGCCAGCAGCCGGGAATCCTACGAGCAGTACTTC.

This clone was picked up a small number of times. J is TRBJ2-4 and V is TRBV4-1; 11 nucleotides line up with TRBD2. V lost 1 base and J lost 3; bases outside the gene matches: 8. Germline V CDR1 and CDR2: MGHRA, YSYEKL. The CDR3 length is 18 residues. The CDR3 spells CASSQGLAGGRVKNIQYF. CDR3 coding DNA: TGCGCCAGCAGCCAAGGCCTAGCGGGGGGCCGGGTCAAAAACATTCAGTACTTC.

This chain joins TRBV5-1 and TRBJ2-7, with TRBD1 matching 7 bases. The germline V gene has CDR1 SGHRS and CDR2 YFSETQ. V lost 2 bases and J lost 3; bases outside the gene matches: 5. CDR3 length: 14 amino acids. This chain's CDR3 is CASSFLGQNYEQYF. The CDR3 region has the DNA TGCGCCAGCAGCTTCCTGGGACAGAACTACGAGCAGTACTTC.

This clone was observed a handful of times. This sequence joins TRBV20-1 and TRBJ1-2; D not certain. The length of the CDR3 is 9 residues. V was cut by 7 bases and J by 8 bases, with 8 bases left in between. The germline gives CDR1 DFQATT, CDR2 SNEGSKA (reference sequence). CDR3 loop: CSVEPGYTF. The CDR3, as DNA: TGCAGTGTGGAGCCGGGCTACACCTTC.

The chain couples TRBV7-9 to TRBJ2-2; TRBD2 matches 8 bases. V shed 3 bases, J shed 1 base, and the junction held 1 base outside the gene matches. Germline V gene sequence: CDR1 SEHNR, CDR2 FQNEAQ (reference sequence). This CDR3 is built from 15 residues. CDR3 loop: CASSFGGVNTGELFF. Here the CDR3 DNA reads TGTGCCAGCAGCTTCGGGGGGGTGAACACCGGGGAGCTGTTTTTT.

The chain couples TRBV19 to TRBJ2-2; D may be TRBD1 (5 bases). The CDR3 covers 17 residues. The V end was cut by 6 bases, the J end by 7 bases, with 24 bases between. Per germline, CDR1 LNHDA and CDR2 SQIVND (reference sequence). The CDR3, as DNA: TGTGCCAGTAGCAACGGTAGAGTCAGGGTAGACGTCGGGGAGCTGTTTTTT. It yields the protein CASSNGRVRVDVGELFF.